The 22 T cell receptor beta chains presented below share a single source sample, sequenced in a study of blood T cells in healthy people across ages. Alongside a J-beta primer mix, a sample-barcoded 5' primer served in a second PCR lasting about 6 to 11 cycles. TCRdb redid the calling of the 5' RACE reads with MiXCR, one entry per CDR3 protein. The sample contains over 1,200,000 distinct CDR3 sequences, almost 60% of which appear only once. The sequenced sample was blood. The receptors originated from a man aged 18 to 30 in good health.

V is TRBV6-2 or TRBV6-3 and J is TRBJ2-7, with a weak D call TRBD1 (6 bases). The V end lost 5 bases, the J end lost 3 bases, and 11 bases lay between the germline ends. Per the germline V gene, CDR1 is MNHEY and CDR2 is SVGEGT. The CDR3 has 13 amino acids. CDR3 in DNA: TGTGCCAGCAGTGATAGGACAGTCTACGAGCAGTACTTC. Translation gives CASSDRTVYEQYF.

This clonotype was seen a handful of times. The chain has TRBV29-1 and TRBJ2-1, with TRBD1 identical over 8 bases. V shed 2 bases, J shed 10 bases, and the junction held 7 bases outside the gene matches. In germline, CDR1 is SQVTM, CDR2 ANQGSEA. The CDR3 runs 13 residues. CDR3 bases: TGCAGCGTTGAACAGGGGGCGCGTGTGGAGCAGTTCTTC. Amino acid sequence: CSVEQGARVEQFF.

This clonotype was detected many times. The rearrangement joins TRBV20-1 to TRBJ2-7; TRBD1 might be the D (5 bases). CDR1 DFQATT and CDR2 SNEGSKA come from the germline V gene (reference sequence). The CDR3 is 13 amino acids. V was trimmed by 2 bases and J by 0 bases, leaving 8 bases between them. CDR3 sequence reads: CSARSQGSYEQYF. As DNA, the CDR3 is TGCAGTGCTAGAAGTCAGGGCTCCTACGAGCAGTACTTC.

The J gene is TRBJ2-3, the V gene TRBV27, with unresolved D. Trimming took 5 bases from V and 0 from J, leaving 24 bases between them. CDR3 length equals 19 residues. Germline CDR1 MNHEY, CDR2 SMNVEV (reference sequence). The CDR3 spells CASSPFSRTYRASTDTQYF. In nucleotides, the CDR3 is TGTGCCAGCAGTCCCTTCTCCCGGACCTATCGTGCTAGCACAGATACGCAGTATTTT.

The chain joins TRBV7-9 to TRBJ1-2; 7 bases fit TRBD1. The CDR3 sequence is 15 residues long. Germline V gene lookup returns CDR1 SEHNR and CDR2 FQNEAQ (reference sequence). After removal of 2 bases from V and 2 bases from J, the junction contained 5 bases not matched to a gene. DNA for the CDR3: TGTGCCAGCAGCTTAAGCGAGGGGGCAAACTATGGCTACACCTTC. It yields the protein CASSLSEGANYGYTF.

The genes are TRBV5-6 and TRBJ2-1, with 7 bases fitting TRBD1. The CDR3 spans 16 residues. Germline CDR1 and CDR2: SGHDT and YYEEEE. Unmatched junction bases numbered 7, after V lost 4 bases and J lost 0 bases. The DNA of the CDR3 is TGTGCCAGCAGCACGGTGGACAGGAGCTCCTACAATGAGCAGTTCTTC. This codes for CASSTVDRSSYNEQFF.

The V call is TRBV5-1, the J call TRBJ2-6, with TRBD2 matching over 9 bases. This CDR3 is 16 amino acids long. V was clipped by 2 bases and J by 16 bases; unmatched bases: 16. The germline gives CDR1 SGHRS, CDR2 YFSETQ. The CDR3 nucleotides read TGCGCCAGCAGCTTTAAAGGACTAGCGAGAAGGGAAGTACTGACTTTC. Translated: CASSFKGLARREVLTF.

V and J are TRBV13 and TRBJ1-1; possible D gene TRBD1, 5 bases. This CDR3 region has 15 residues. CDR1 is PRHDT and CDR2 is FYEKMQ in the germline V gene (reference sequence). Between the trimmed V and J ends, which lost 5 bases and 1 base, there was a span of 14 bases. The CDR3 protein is CASSEEDRENTEAFF. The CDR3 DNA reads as TGTGCCAGCAGCGAAGAAGACAGAGAGAACACTGAAGCTTTCTTT.

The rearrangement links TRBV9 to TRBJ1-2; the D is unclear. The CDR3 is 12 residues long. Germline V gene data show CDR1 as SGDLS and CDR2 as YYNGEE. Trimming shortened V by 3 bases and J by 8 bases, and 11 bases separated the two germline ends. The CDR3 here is CASSARSEGYTF. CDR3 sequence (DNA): TGTGCCAGCAGCGCCCGATCGGAGGGCTACACCTTC. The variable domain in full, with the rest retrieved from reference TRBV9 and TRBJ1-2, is DSGVTQTPKHLITATGQRVTLRCSPRSGDLSVYWYQQSLDQGLQFLIQYYNGEERAKGNILERFSAQQFPDLHSELNLSSLELGDSALYFCASSARSEGYTFGSGTRLTVV.

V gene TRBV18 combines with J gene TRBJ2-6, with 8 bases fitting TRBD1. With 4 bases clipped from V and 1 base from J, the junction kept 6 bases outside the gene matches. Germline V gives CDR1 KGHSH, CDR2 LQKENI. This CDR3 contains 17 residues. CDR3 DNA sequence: TGTGCCAGCTCACAAACAGGGGGTATTTCTGGGGCCAACGTCCTGACTTTC. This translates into CASSQTGGISGANVLTF. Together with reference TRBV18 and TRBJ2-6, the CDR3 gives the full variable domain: NAGVMQNPRHLVRRRGQEARLRCSPMKGHSHVYWYRQLPEEGLKFMVYLQKENIIDESGMPKERFSAEFPKEGPSILRIQQVVRGDSAAYFCASSQTGGISGANVLTFGAGSRLTVL.

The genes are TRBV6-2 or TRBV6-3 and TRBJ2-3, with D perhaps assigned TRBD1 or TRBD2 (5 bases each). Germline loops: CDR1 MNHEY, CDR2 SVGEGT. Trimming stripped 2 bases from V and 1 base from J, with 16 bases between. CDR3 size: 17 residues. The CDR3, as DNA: TGTGCCAGCAGTTACGCTCGATGGGACGCTGGCACAGATACGCAGTATTTT. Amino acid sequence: CASSYARWDAGTDTQYF.

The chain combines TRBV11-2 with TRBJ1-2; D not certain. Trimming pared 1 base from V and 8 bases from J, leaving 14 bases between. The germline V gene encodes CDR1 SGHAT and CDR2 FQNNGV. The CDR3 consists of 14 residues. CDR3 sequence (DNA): TGTGCCAGCAGCTTAGCTACCACTATGGACGGCTACACCTTC. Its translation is CASSLATTMDGYTF.

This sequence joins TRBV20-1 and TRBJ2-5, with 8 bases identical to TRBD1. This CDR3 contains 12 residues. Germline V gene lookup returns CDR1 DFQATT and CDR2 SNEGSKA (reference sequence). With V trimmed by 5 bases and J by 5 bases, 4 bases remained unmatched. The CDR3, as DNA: TGCAGTGCTGCCCGGACAGGGGAGACCCAGTACTTC. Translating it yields CSAARTGETQYF.

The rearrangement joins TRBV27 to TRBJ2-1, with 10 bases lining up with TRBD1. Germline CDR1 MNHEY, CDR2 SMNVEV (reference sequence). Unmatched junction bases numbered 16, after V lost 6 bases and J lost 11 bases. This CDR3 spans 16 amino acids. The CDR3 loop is CASRRGETGGLLQQFF. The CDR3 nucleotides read TGTGCCAGCAGGCGTGGTGAGACAGGGGGCTTATTGCAGCAGTTCTTC.

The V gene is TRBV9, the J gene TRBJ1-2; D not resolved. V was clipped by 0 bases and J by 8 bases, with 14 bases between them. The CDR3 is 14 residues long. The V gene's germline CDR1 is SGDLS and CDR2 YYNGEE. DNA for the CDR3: TGTGCCAGCAGCGTAGATGTAGGGCGAGGAGGCTACACCTTC. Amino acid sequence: CASSVDVGRGGYTF.

CDR3 sequence reads: CASSPRRGHIQYF. The CDR3 nucleotides read TGTGCCAGCAGCCCTAGACGAGGACACATTCAGTACTTC. This sequence joins TRBV6-5 and TRBJ2-4; D uncertain. This CDR3 has 13 amino acids. Trimming left V 6 bases short and J 8 bases short, with 14 bases between. The germline CDR1 and CDR2 sequences are MNHEY and SVGAGI.

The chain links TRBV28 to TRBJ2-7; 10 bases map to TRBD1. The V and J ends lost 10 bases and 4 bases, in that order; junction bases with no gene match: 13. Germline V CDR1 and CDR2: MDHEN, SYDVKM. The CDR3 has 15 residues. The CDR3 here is CATTISGQGRYEQYF. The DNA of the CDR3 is TGTGCCACCACAATATCGGGACAGGGGAGATACGAGCAGTACTTC.

The chain's CDR3 is CASSQRTGSTEAFF. The CDR3 DNA sequence: TGTGCCAGCAGTCAACGGACAGGGTCCACTGAAGCTTTCTTT. The rearrangement uses TRBV12-3 or TRBV12-4 and TRBJ1-1; 8 bases align to TRBD1. CDR3 size: 14 residues. The V and J ends lost 5 bases and 4 bases, in that order; junction bases with no gene match: 6.

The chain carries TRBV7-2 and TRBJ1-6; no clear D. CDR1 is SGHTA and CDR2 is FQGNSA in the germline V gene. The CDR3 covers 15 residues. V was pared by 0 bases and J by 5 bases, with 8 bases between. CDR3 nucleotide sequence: TGTGCCAGCAGCTTAGCGAGCGGTGATAATTCACCCCTCCACTTT. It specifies CASSLASGDNSPLHF.

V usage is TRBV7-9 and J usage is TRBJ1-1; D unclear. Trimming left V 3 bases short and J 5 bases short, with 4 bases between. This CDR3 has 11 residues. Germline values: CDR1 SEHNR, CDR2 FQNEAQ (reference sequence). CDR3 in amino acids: CASSLETEAFF. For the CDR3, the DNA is TGTGCCAGCAGCTTGGAAACTGAAGCTTTCTTT. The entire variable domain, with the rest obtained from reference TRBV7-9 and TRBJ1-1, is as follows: DTGVSQNPRHKITKRGQNVTFRCDPISEHNRLYWYRQTLGQGPEFLTYFQNEAQLEKSRLLSDRFSAERPKGSFSTLEIQRTEQGDSAMYLCASSLETEAFFGQGTRLTVV.

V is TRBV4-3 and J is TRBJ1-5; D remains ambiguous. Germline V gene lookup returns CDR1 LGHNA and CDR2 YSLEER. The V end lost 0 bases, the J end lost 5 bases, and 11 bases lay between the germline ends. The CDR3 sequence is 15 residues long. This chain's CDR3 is CASSQDMGPDQPQHF. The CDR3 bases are TGCGCCAGCAGCCAAGATATGGGCCCAGATCAGCCCCAGCATTTT.

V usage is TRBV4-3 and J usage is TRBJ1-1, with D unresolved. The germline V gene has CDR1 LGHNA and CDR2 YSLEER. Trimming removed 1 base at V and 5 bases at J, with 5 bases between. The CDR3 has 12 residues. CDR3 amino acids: CASSQGWTEAFF. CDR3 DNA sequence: TGCGCCAGCAGCCAAGGTTGGACTGAAGCTTTCTTT.